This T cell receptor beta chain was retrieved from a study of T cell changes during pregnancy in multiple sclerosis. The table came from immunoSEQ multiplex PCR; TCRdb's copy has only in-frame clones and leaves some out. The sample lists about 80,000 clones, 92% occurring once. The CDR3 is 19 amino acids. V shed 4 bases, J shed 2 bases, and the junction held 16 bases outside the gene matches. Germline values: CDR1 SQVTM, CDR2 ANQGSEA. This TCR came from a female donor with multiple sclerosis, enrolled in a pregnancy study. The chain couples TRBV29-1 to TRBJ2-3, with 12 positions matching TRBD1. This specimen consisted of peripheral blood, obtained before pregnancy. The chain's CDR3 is CSVVRVAGDRGPITDTQYF. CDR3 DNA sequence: TGCAGCGTTGTACGGGTAGCAGGGGACAGGGGGCCCATCACAGATACGCAGTATTTT.